The following is a T cell receptor (beta chain) sequence with its context. Its antigen remains unknown. This entry is derived from a study of beta chain features in type 1 diabetes. cDNA synthesis used the whole RNA isolate, giving expressed TCRB sequences. The table came from immunoSEQ multiplex PCR; TCRdb's copy has only in-frame clones and leaves some out. The data show 350,000 or so clones, with about 18% seen just once and around 0.045% held by the top ten. CD4+ naive, central memory, regulatory and stem cell-like memory cells were sorted via CD45RO/CCR7/CD25/CD127/CD95/CD27. Overall study results and limits: In type 1 diabetes patients, VDJ junctions had fewer insertions; deletions at these junctions were more frequent. Amplification by PCR could prefer shorter templates, with the same effect in patients and controls.

Germline V gives CDR1 SQVTM, CDR2 ANQGSEA. The CDR3 is 11 amino acids. Trimming removed 4 bases from V and 3 bases from J, with 6 bases in between. The sequenced sample consisted of naive CD4+ T cells from blood. This sequence joins TRBV29-1 and TRBJ1-1; D gene uncertain. The sequence was obtained from a woman younger than 30 in good health. The CDR3 region is CSVGRYTEAFF. The CDR3 DNA reads as TGCAGCGTTGGTCGGTACACTGAAGCTTTCTTT.